These 11 T cell receptor beta chains came from one sample sequenced in a study of spatial heterogeneity in lung cancer. One entry per CDR3 protein results from TCRdb running MiXCR on the 5' RACE reads. This sample carries around 92,000 distinct CDR3 sequences, approximately 12% of them seen once, and the ten largest clones take about 41%. Regarding time point: sample taken at primary tumor resection. Material for sequencing was whole RNA from tumor, nontumor lung or frozen PBMC, left unsorted. The starting material was PBMCs, obtained at surgery. These receptors originate from a male donor with early-stage non-small cell lung cancer.

There are many counts of this clonotype. This sequence joins TRBV6-2 or TRBV6-3 and TRBJ2-1, with TRBD1 matching 9 bases. The CDR3 consists of 18 residues. V was pared by 6 bases and J by 0 bases, with 12 bases of the junction left unmatched. Germline loops: CDR1 MNHEY, CDR2 SVGEGT. The CDR3 loop is CASRKYDRGDRSYNEQFF. In DNA form, the CDR3 reads TGTGCCAGCAGAAAGTACGACAGGGGGGACCGCTCCTACAATGAGCAGTTCTTC.

This clonotype was observed a handful of times. The chain recombines TRBV6-5 with TRBJ1-2; 7 bases align to TRBD1. The CDR3 length is 13 residues. The germline V gene encodes CDR1 MNHEY and CDR2 SVGAGI. V lost 4 bases to trimming and J lost 4 bases; unmatched junction nucleotides: 3. CDR3 sequence reads: CASSSDRAYGYTF. The CDR3 DNA is TGTGCCAGCAGTTCCGACAGGGCCTATGGCTACACCTTC.

The chain employs TRBV24-1 and TRBJ2-1; 11 bases fit TRBD2. This CDR3 contains 17 residues. Germline V gene data show CDR1 as KGHDR and CDR2 as SFDVKD. With 2 bases clipped from V and 6 bases from J, the junction kept 8 bases outside the gene matches. CDR3 nucleotides: TGTGCCACCAGTGATTCCCGGAGGCTAGCGGGGGGCAATGAGCAGTTCTTC. Translation: CATSDSRRLAGGNEQFF.

This clonotype was recorded many times. This chain joins TRBV10-3 and TRBJ2-7; D possibly matches TRBD1 or TRBD2 (5 bases each). This CDR3 comprises 12 residues. Germline assignment: CDR1 ENHRY and CDR2 SYGVKD. V was shortened by 10 bases and J by 7 bases, with 17 bases between the two germline ends. The CDR3 is CATRGVTREQYF. The CDR3 coding sequence is TGTGCCACCCGAGGGGTAACGAGGGAGCAGTACTTC.

The table lists this clonotype with many counts. The V and J genes are TRBV13 and TRBJ2-5; 12 bases fit TRBD2. Trimming at V came to 1 base and at J to 4 bases, leaving 7 bases not matched to a gene. The CDR3 is 17 amino acids. Germline V lookup: CDR1 PRHDT, CDR2 FYEKMQ (reference sequence). CDR3 region: CASSLARTSGIGETQYF. CDR3 nucleotide sequence: TGTGCCAGCAGCTTAGCAAGGACTAGCGGGATCGGAGAGACCCAGTACTTC.

J is TRBJ2-5 and V is TRBV7-2; tentative D call: TRBD2 (5 bases). This CDR3 has 13 amino acids. With 11 bases removed from V and 2 bases from J, the gap between germline ends came to 15 bases. Germline V gene lookup returns CDR1 SGHTA and CDR2 FQGNSA. The CDR3 here is CAGASHVQETQYF. CDR3 nucleotides: TGTGCCGGTGCTAGCCATGTTCAAGAGACCCAGTACTTC.

This clonotype was counted only a few times. This chain uses TRBV28 with TRBJ2-7; 9 positions agree with TRBD2. Unmatched junction bases numbered 13, after V lost 8 bases and J lost 2 bases. Per germline, CDR1 MDHEN and CDR2 SYDVKM. This CDR3 is 16 amino acids long. The DNA for the CDR3 is TGTGCCAGCGAATCCGCCGCGGGAGGGCGGCCCTACGAGCAGTACTTC. This translates into CASESAAGGRPYEQYF.

This chain uses TRBV5-1 with TRBJ2-4; the match to TRBD1 covers 7 bases. With V trimmed by 0 bases and J by 1 base, 4 bases remained unmatched. CDR3 size: 16 residues. Per the germline V gene, CDR1 is SGHRS and CDR2 is YFSETQ. The CDR3 loop reads CASSLVDREAKNIQYF. CDR3 sequence (DNA): TGCGCCAGCAGCTTGGTCGACAGGGAGGCCAAAAACATTCAGTACTTC.

This chain links TRBV7-9 with TRBJ1-6; D remains ambiguous. CDR3 size: 15 residues. The V gene lost 5 bases and the J gene lost 5 bases, with 13 bases spanning the gap. Germline V CDR1 and CDR2: SEHNR, FQNEAQ (reference sequence). The CDR3, as DNA: TGTGCCAGCAGCAATAACGCACGGAATAATTCACCCCTCCACTTT. Translation gives CASSNNARNNSPLHF. Looking up the rest from reference TRBV7-9 and TRBJ1-6 gives the full variable domain: DTGVSQNPRHKITKRGQNVTFRCDPISEHNRLYWYRQTLGQGPEFLTYFQNEAQLEKSRLLSDRFSAERPKGSFSTLEIQRTEQGDSAMYLCASSNNARNNSPLHFGNGTRLTVT.

This clonotype came up a few times. J is TRBJ2-7 and V is TRBV20-1; 7 bases align to TRBD2. Trimming at V came to 1 base and at J to 2 bases, leaving 5 bases not matched to a gene. The CDR3 has 14 residues. Per the germline V gene, CDR1 is DFQATT and CDR2 is SNEGSKA (reference sequence). CDR3 DNA sequence: TGCAGTGCTAGAGTCTGGGACTACGCCTACGAGCAGTACTTC. It specifies CSARVWDYAYEQYF.

This clonotype was seen many times. The chain carries TRBV6-2 or TRBV6-3 and TRBJ2-7; TRBD2 aligns across 8 bases. Losses at the gene ends were 6 bases for V and 3 bases for J; bases not matched to a gene: 4. This CDR3 is 13 amino acids long. Germline V gives CDR1 MNHEY, CDR2 SVGEGT. The CDR3 DNA reads TGTGCCAGCAGCCCAAGCGGGAGCTACGAGCAGTACTTC. Amino acid sequence: CASSPSGSYEQYF.